Listed here are 29 T cell receptor beta chains from one sample, sequenced in a study of T cell changes during pregnancy in multiple sclerosis. Profiling relied on immunoSEQ multiplex PCR, and the TCRdb table lists in-frame clones only, not all of them. The sample carries fewer than 90,000 clones, about 89% recorded once. The sample here was peripheral blood, taken in the second trimester of pregnancy. These receptors were collected from a female donor with multiple sclerosis, enrolled in a pregnancy study.

V usage is TRBV7-3 and J usage is TRBJ2-1; maybe TRBD1 (6 bases). Trimming took 3 bases from V and 10 from J, leaving 13 bases between them. CDR1 is SGHTA, CDR2 FQGTGA, per germline. This CDR3 is 13 amino acids long. In nucleotides, the CDR3 is TGTGCCAGCAGCTTCCAGCTGGACAGAGAGCAGTTCTTC. It yields the protein CASSFQLDREQFF.

A single count supports this clone. This chain uses TRBV7-3 with TRBJ2-5; 7 nucleotides match TRBD2. CDR1 is SGHTA and CDR2 is FQGTGA in the germline V gene. There are 14 residues in the CDR3. V gave up 8 bases and J gave up 3 bases; unmatched junction bases: 9. CDR3 nucleotides: TGTGCCAGCGGACGCGGGGGAGAAAAAGAGACCCAGTACTTC. This encodes CASGRGGEKETQYF.

V usage is TRBV4-1 and J usage is TRBJ1-4; 8 bases are a match to TRBD1. This CDR3 has 15 residues. Trimming took 4 bases from V and 7 from J; bases not matched to a gene: 8. Germline assignment: CDR1 MGHRA and CDR2 YSYEKL. CDR3 in DNA: TGCGCCAGCAGCCTTGGGACAGGCGGAGCTGAAAAACTGTTTTTT. It is translated as CASSLGTGGAEKLFF.

The chain employs TRBV4-3 and TRBJ2-2, with D possibly TRBD2 on 6 matching bases. The CDR3 runs to 17 residues. CDR1 LGHNA and CDR2 YSLEER come from the germline V gene. V was clipped by 1 base and J by 6 bases, with 18 bases between them. In DNA, the CDR3 is TGCGCCAGCAGCCAAGTAGGCGGCGGGGTTGGAGCCGGGGAGCTGTTTTTT. It codes for CASSQVGGGVGAGELFF.

The sample holds one count of this clone. CDR3 residues: CASSPRMGAGGPKSGANVLTF. CDR3 in DNA: TGTGCCAGCAGCCCTCGGATGGGAGCGGGGGGGCCTAAATCTGGGGCCAACGTCCTGACTTTC. The chain is built from TRBV9 and TRBJ2-6; 10 bases align to TRBD2. Germline V lookup: CDR1 SGDLS, CDR2 YYNGEE. The CDR3 contains 21 residues. The V gene end was trimmed by 4 bases and the J gene end by 1 base; junction bases not matched to a gene: 17. The whole variable domain, filled in from reference TRBV9 and TRBJ2-6, reads DSGVTQTPKHLITATGQRVTLRCSPRSGDLSVYWYQQSLDQGLQFLIQYYNGEERAKGNILERFSAQQFPDLHSELNLSSLELGDSALYFCASSPRMGAGGPKSGANVLTFGAGSRLTVL.

The chain combines TRBV10-3 with TRBJ1-6; TRBD1 matches 9 bases. The CDR3 loop spans 15 amino acids. Germline V CDR1 and CDR2: ENHRY, SYGVKD. V was clipped by 3 bases and J by 7 bases; unmatched bases: 4. For the CDR3, the DNA is TGTGCCATCAGTGATAAAGGGACAGGGAATTCACCCCTCCACTTT. Its protein is CAISDKGTGNSPLHF.

The gene calls are TRBV7-2 and TRBJ1-2; D not resolved. Trimming removed 5 bases from V and 4 bases from J, with 11 bases in between. Per germline, CDR1 SGHTA and CDR2 FQGNSA. The CDR3 has 13 amino acids. CDR3 sequence: CASSVTNSYGYTF. As DNA, the CDR3 is TGTGCCAGCAGCGTCACCAACAGCTATGGCTACACCTTC.

The chain uses TRBV4-1 and TRBJ2-1, with 10 bases that match TRBD2. Looked up from germline, CDR1 is MGHRA and CDR2 is YSYEKL. V was clipped by 0 bases and J by 10 bases; unmatched bases: 15. There are 18 residues in the CDR3. The CDR3 sequence: CASSQDLLAGGSRGEQFF. Here the CDR3 DNA reads TGCGCCAGCAGCCAAGATCTTTTAGCGGGGGGCTCCAGAGGAGAGCAGTTCTTC.

Concerning this clone: Mismatch with germline at one junction end may stem from a read error. The chain links TRBV13 to TRBJ1-4, with 7 bases that match TRBD1. The CDR3 consists of 16 residues. Germline V lookup: CDR1 PRHDT, CDR2 FYEKMQ (reference sequence). The CDR3 loop is CTSSSRQGEGWEKLFF. In DNA, the CDR3 is TGTACCAGCAGCTCACGACAGGGTGAGGGTTGGGAAAAACTGTTTTTT.

This CDR3 is CASSWGGQGGNIQYF. CDR3 DNA sequence: TGTGCCAGCAGCTGGGGGGGACAGGGGGGAAACATTCAGTACTTC. The gene calls are TRBV5-6 and TRBJ2-4, with 11 bases aligning to TRBD1. This CDR3 comprises 15 residues. V lost 3 bases, J lost 6 bases, and 5 bases stayed unmatched. The V gene's germline CDR1 is SGHDT and CDR2 YYEEEE. Full variable domain (rest looked up from reference TRBV5-6 and TRBJ2-4): DAGVTQSPTHLIKTRGQQVTLRCSPKSGHDTVSWYQQALGQGPQFIFQYYEEEERQRGNFPDRFSGHQFPNYSSELNVNALLLGDSALYLCASSWGGQGGNIQYFGAGTRLSVL.

The V gene is TRBV5-4, the J gene TRBJ2-7, with 7 bases aligning to TRBD1. Germline CDR1 reads SGHNT; CDR2 reads YYREEE (reference sequence). The V gene end was trimmed by 4 bases and the J gene end by 7 bases; junction bases not matched to a gene: 11. This CDR3 is built from 14 residues. The CDR3 DNA is TGTGCCAGCAGCCCCGGGACAGTAATCCGGGAGCAGTACTTC. This sequence encodes CASSPGTVIREQYF. Variable domain in full (rest from reference TRBV5-4 and TRBJ2-7): ETGVTQSPTHLIKTRGQQVTLRCSSQSGHNTVSWYQQALGQGPQFIFQYYREEENGRGNFPPRFSGLQFPNYSSELNVNALELDDSALYLCASSPGTVIREQYFGPGTRLTVT.

The chain links TRBV5-1 to TRBJ2-4; 7 nucleotides agree with TRBD1. Germline-derived CDR1 and CDR2 are SGHRS and YFSETQ. V lost 3 bases and J lost 5; bases outside the gene matches: 5. The CDR3 totals 14 residues. The CDR3 loop is CASSSDRVQNIQYF. The CDR3 bases are TGCGCCAGCAGCTCCGACAGGGTGCAAAACATTCAGTACTTC.

The J gene is TRBJ2-5, the V gene TRBV7-6; TRBD2 matches at 9 bases. This CDR3 is 15 amino acids long. Germline CDR1 and CDR2: SGHVS and FNYEAQ. Unmatched junction bases numbered 4, after V lost 3 bases and J lost 2 bases. The CDR3 loop is CASSFRLAEQETQYF. The CDR3 bases are TGTGCCAGCAGCTTTAGACTAGCGGAGCAAGAGACCCAGTACTTC.

J is TRBJ2-5 and V is TRBV5-4, with 8 nucleotides matching TRBD1. Per the germline V gene, CDR1 is SGHNT and CDR2 is YYREEE (reference sequence). This CDR3 contains 17 residues. J gave up 4 bases and V 0 bases, and 11 bases lay outside the gene matches. The CDR3 is CASSLELAHRGVETQYF. DNA of the CDR3: TGTGCCAGCAGCTTGGAACTTGCCCACAGGGGGGTAGAGACCCAGTACTTC.

This clone was picked up one time. The chain combines TRBV9 with TRBJ2-5, with TRBD2 identical over 8 bases. Germline lookup yields CDR1 SGDLS and CDR2 YYNGEE. V lost 3 bases and J lost 4; bases outside the gene matches: 8. CDR3 length equals 15 residues. The CDR3 loop is CASSEVAGPTETQYF. CDR3 bases: TGTGCCAGCAGCGAAGTAGCGGGGCCCACAGAGACCCAGTACTTC.

The J gene is TRBJ1-2, the V gene TRBV9; D gene uncertain. Germline V gene lookup returns CDR1 SGDLS and CDR2 YYNGEE. Deletions cut 4 bases from V and 4 bases from J, with 11 bases between. There are 13 residues in the CDR3. CDR3 region: CASSLRHSYGYTF. The CDR3 DNA follows: TGTGCCAGCAGCCTGCGGCATTCCTATGGCTACACCTTC. Drawing the rest from reference TRBV9 and TRBJ1-2, the complete variable domain is DSGVTQTPKHLITATGQRVTLRCSPRSGDLSVYWYQQSLDQGLQFLIQYYNGEERAKGNILERFSAQQFPDLHSELNLSSLELGDSALYFCASSLRHSYGYTFGSGTRLTVV.

The chain is built from TRBV4-2 and TRBJ2-1, with D perhaps matching TRBD2 (5 bases). Germline V CDR1 and CDR2: LGHNA, YNFKEQ. The CDR3 sequence is 14 residues long. Trimming shortened V by 4 bases and J by 5 bases, and 12 bases separated the two germline ends. This chain's CDR3 is CASSRGPGDNEQFF. The CDR3 coding sequence is TGTGCCAGCAGCCGCGGCCCCGGGGACAATGAGCAGTTCTTC.

This clone was picked up one time. The chain links TRBV9 to TRBJ2-2, with D unresolved. This CDR3 contains 15 residues. Trimming stripped 0 bases from V and 7 bases from J, with 13 bases between. CDR1 SGDLS and CDR2 YYNGEE come from the germline V gene. In DNA, the CDR3 is TGTGCCAGCAGCGTAGTAGCTTACCCGAACGGGGAGCTGTTTTTT. Protein: CASSVVAYPNGELFF.

The V gene is TRBV29-1, the J gene TRBJ2-7, with 9 bases aligning to TRBD1. V shed 5 bases, J shed 1 base, and the junction held 3 bases outside the gene matches. CDR1 and CDR2 (germline): SQVTM, ANQGSEA. CDR3 length equals 13 residues. CDR3 nucleotides: TGCAGCGTTTGGGGACAGGGATCCTACGAGCAGTACTTC. As protein: CSVWGQGSYEQYF.

The genes are TRBV30 and TRBJ1-2; TRBD1 might be the D (6 bases). This CDR3 comprises 14 residues. The germline V gene encodes CDR1 GTSNPN and CDR2 SVGIG (reference sequence). V was trimmed by 3 bases and J by 7 bases, leaving 18 bases between them. CDR3 bases: TGTGCCTGGAGCTGGATCGAAGGGGGTGGTGGCTACACCTTC. It specifies CAWSWIEGGGGYTF.

DNA for the CDR3: TGTGCCGGGGGGGCCGCTAACACTGAAGCTTTCTTT. Protein sequence: CAGGAANTEAFF. The chain has TRBV9 and TRBJ1-1; TRBD1 is a possible D gene (6 bases). The germline gives CDR1 SGDLS, CDR2 YYNGEE. V gave up 10 bases and J gave up 2 bases, with 12 bases separating them. The CDR3 is 12 amino acids. The full variable domain, with the rest looked up from reference TRBV9 and TRBJ1-1, is DSGVTQTPKHLITATGQRVTLRCSPRSGDLSVYWYQQSLDQGLQFLIQYYNGEERAKGNILERFSAQQFPDLHSELNLSSLELGDSALYFCAGGAANTEAFFGQGTRLTVV.

The CDR3 region has the DNA TGTGCCAGCAGTTTAGGGCAGGGGCCTGAGCAGTTCTTC. Amino acid sequence: CASSLGQGPEQFF. This chain joins TRBV27 and TRBJ2-1, with a weak D call TRBD1 (6 bases). The germline V and J ends were trimmed by 2 bases and 9 bases, with 11 bases remaining between them. Germline values: CDR1 MNHEY, CDR2 SMNVEV (reference sequence). This CDR3 has 13 amino acids.

The chain carries TRBV7-9 and TRBJ1-4, with D maybe TRBD1 (5 bases). The length of the CDR3 is 13 residues. Germline loops: CDR1 SEHNR, CDR2 FQNEAQ (reference sequence). V lost 11 bases, J lost 5 bases, and 15 bases lay in between. CDR3 DNA sequence: TGTGCCCTCCCCCAGGGAAAAAATGAAAAACTGTTTTTT. This encodes CALPQGKNEKLFF.

This chain joins TRBV7-8 and TRBJ2-1; maybe TRBD2 (5 bases). The CDR3 length is 16 residues. CDR1 and CDR2 (germline): SGHVS, FQNEAQ. V lost 5 bases and J 3 bases, leaving 17 bases between the germline ends. The DNA of the CDR3 is TGTGCCAGCAGCCCCCTCCAGCGGATTAACTACAATGAGCAGTTCTTC. Its translation: CASSPLQRINYNEQFF.

V is TRBV4-3 and J is TRBJ2-7, with 8 nucleotides matching TRBD2. The germline V gene encodes CDR1 LGHNA and CDR2 YSLEER. J lost 4 bases, V lost 1 base, and 12 bases had no gene match. The CDR3 spans 17 residues. The CDR3 nucleotides read TGCGCCAGCAGCCAAGTCTTGGCAGCGGGGGATGTGTACGAGCAGTACTTC. This encodes CASSQVLAAGDVYEQYF.

Written as DNA, the CDR3 is TGTGCCAGTGCCGTCACCGGGAGGCCCATGAACACTGAAGCTTTCTTT. Its protein product is CASAVTGRPMNTEAFF. The chain links TRBV19 to TRBJ1-1; D gene unclear. Germline values: CDR1 LNHDA, CDR2 SQIVND (reference sequence). There are 16 residues in the CDR3. Trimming took off 8 bases at V and 0 bases at J, with 19 bases between the two ends.

The chain joins TRBV18 to TRBJ2-5; a possible D gene is TRBD1 (6 bases). There are 14 residues in the CDR3. Germline lookup yields CDR1 KGHSH and CDR2 LQKENI. The ends were cut back, 0 bases at V and 5 bases at J, with 10 bases in the middle. The CDR3 reads CASSPPTGWETQYF. The DNA for the CDR3 is TGTGCCAGCTCACCACCGACAGGATGGGAGACCCAGTACTTC.

This chain links TRBV27 with TRBJ2-3; TRBD2 matches at 8 bases. V lost 3 bases and J lost 4; bases outside the gene matches: 6. Germline values: CDR1 MNHEY, CDR2 SMNVEV (reference sequence). This CDR3 spans 15 amino acids. The CDR3 is CASSFEAGGPDTQYF. CDR3 DNA sequence: TGTGCCAGCAGTTTTGAGGCGGGGGGACCAGATACGCAGTATTTT.

The chain recombines TRBV30 with TRBJ1-1; maybe TRBD1 (5 bases). V was trimmed by 4 bases and J by 11 bases, leaving 17 bases between them. The CDR3 runs to 12 residues. The V gene's germline CDR1 is GTSNPN and CDR2 SVGIG (reference sequence). The chain's CDR3 is CAWITSGVAAFF. For the CDR3, the DNA is TGTGCCTGGATCACATCGGGGGTTGCTGCTTTCTTT.